The 22 T cell receptor beta chains reported below all come from one sample, sequenced in a study of CD8 T cells in Susac syndrome. The RNA input was roughly 0.45 to 1 ug, and it was reverse transcribed with random hexamers. TCRdb re-called the immunoSEQ multiplex PCR reads through MiXCR, storing one row per CDR3 protein. Among about 190,000 distinct CDR3 sequences listed, 90% to 95% were seen once. The sequenced sample consisted of CD4+ T cells from PBMCs. These receptors were collected from a human donor in good health.

This rearrangement joins TRBV18 to TRBJ1-1; a weak D match, TRBD1 (6 bases). This CDR3 contains 13 residues. Trimming removed 3 bases at V and 6 bases at J, with 11 bases between. The germline V gene encodes CDR1 KGHSH and CDR2 LQKENI. The CDR3 region is CASSPSGTPEAFF. The CDR3 bases are TGTGCCAGCTCACCTTCCGGGACACCTGAAGCTTTCTTT.

This clonotype showed up just a few times. The chain carries TRBV6-5 and TRBJ1-3; no firm D call. The CDR3 extends over 12 amino acids. V was trimmed by 4 bases and J by 2 bases, leaving 3 bases between them. Germline values: CDR1 MNHEY, CDR2 SVGAGI. The CDR3 reads CASSSAGNTIYF. CDR3 in DNA: TGTGCCAGCAGTTCTGCTGGAAACACCATATATTTT.

The chain recombines TRBV13 with TRBJ1-1; D is perhaps TRBD1 (5 bases). This CDR3 has 14 amino acids. V lost 4 bases, J lost 2 bases, and 11 bases lay in between. CDR1 and CDR2 from the germline V gene are PRHDT and FYEKMQ (reference sequence). The CDR3 spells CASSSAQGNTEAFF. The DNA of the CDR3 is TGTGCCAGCAGCTCTGCCCAGGGTAACACTGAAGCTTTCTTT.

The chain is built from TRBV25-1 and TRBJ2-3; tentatively, D is TRBD1 (5 bases). Germline loops: CDR1 MGHDK, CDR2 SYGVNS. The V and J ends lost 4 bases and 7 bases respectively, with 18 bases between them. The CDR3 consists of 15 residues. CDR3 sequence reads: CASSGLGSGANTQYF. The DNA of the CDR3 is TGTGCCAGCAGTGGCCTGGGAAGTGGGGCAAATACGCAGTATTTT.

The V call is TRBV20-1, the J call TRBJ2-4; no reliable D call. V lost 3 bases, J lost 0 bases, and 6 bases lay in between. This CDR3 has 13 residues. Per the germline V gene, CDR1 is DFQATT and CDR2 is SNEGSKA (reference sequence). The CDR3 loop reads CSARTVAKNIQYF. The CDR3 DNA is TGCAGTGCTAGGACTGTAGCCAAAAACATTCAGTACTTC.

CDR3 amino acids: CASRDTGTRYGYTF. In nucleotides, the CDR3 is TGTGCCAGCAGGGATACCGGGACCCGCTATGGCTACACCTTC. The chain joins TRBV27 to TRBJ1-2, with D possibly being TRBD1 (5 bases). In germline, CDR1 is MNHEY, CDR2 SMNVEV (reference sequence). The CDR3 has 14 amino acids. V lost 6 bases and J lost 4, with 15 bases in between.

V usage is TRBV7-9 and J usage is TRBJ2-5; TRBD2 matches 11 bases. V shed 3 bases and J 5 bases; nucleotides not matched to a gene: 2. The V gene's germline CDR1 is SEHNR and CDR2 FQNEAQ (reference sequence). The CDR3 sequence is 14 residues long. The CDR3 DNA sequence: TGTGCCAGCAGCTTCGCTAGCGGGAGGGAGACCCAGTACTTC. Amino acid sequence: CASSFASGRETQYF.

The chain links TRBV3-1 to TRBJ2-3; the match to TRBD1 covers 9 bases. The CDR3 spans 13 residues. Germline V gene lookup returns CDR1 LGHDT and CDR2 YNNKEL (reference sequence). The junction had 0 bases not matched to a gene; V was cut back by 5 bases and J by 3 bases. The CDR3, as DNA: TGTGCCAGCAGCGACAGGGGGACAGATACGCAGTATTTT. Translating gives CASSDRGTDTQYF.

This chain links TRBV14 with TRBJ1-1, with D possibly being TRBD1 (5 bases). With 5 bases removed from V and 3 bases from J, the gap between germline ends came to 19 bases. Germline V gene sequence: CDR1 SGHDN, CDR2 FVKESK. This CDR3 comprises 16 residues. The CDR3 is CASSFGWGLVDTEAFF. The CDR3 DNA is TGTGCCAGCAGCTTTGGGTGGGGACTCGTGGACACTGAAGCTTTCTTT.

The chain couples TRBV5-1 to TRBJ1-1, with no clear D. The V and J ends lost 0 bases and 0 bases respectively, with 12 bases between them. The germline V gene has CDR1 SGHRS and CDR2 YFSETQ. This CDR3 spans 16 amino acids. CDR3 DNA: TGCGCCAGCAGCTTGGTCCAGGAGAGCATGAACACTGAAGCTTTCTTT. Its protein is CASSLVQESMNTEAFF.

The chain has TRBV30 and TRBJ2-1; no clear D gene. Per the germline V gene, CDR1 is GTSNPN and CDR2 is SVGIG (reference sequence). V lost 1 base and J lost 15, with 19 bases in between. This CDR3 contains 13 residues. CDR3 sequence reads: CAWSDLDWQPPFF. CDR3 nucleotide sequence: TGTGCCTGGAGTGACCTCGACTGGCAACCCCCGTTCTTC.

In its sample, this clonotype was seen once. This chain uses TRBV4-1 with TRBJ2-1; D gene ambiguous. Germline CDR1 and CDR2: MGHRA and YSYEKL. Trimming pared 0 bases from V and 4 bases from J, leaving 7 bases between. This CDR3 has 14 amino acids. The CDR3 bases are TGCGCCAGCAGCCAAGACCGCCTTTACAATGAGCAGTTCTTC. The encoded protein is CASSQDRLYNEQFF.

The CDR3 DNA reads as TGTGCCAGCAGCAGAGGAGTACGGGAGACCCAGTACTTC. Residues: CASSRGVRETQYF. The chain recombines TRBV6-5 with TRBJ2-5; D is ambiguous. This CDR3 region has 13 residues. CDR1 and CDR2 (germline): MNHEY, SVGAGI. Deletions cut 6 bases from V and 5 bases from J, with 13 bases between.

The chain has TRBV5-1 and TRBJ2-1; 7 bases are shared with TRBD2. V shed 3 bases and J 10 bases; nucleotides not matched to a gene: 10. This CDR3 comprises 14 residues. CDR1 is SGHRS and CDR2 is YFSETQ in the germline V gene. The CDR3: CASSSAGGLGEQFF. As DNA, the CDR3 is TGCGCCAGCAGCTCCGCCGGGGGGTTAGGGGAGCAGTTCTTC.

A note on this clonotype: A junction end diverges from the germline sequence, so it may reflect a read error. The J gene is TRBJ1-1, the V gene TRBV29-1; D remains unclear. The CDR3 sequence is 11 residues long. Per the germline V gene, CDR1 is SQVTM and CDR2 is ANQGSEA. The CDR3 region has the DNA TGCAGCGGTGAAGAAGGCGCTGAAGCTTTCTTT. Amino acids: CSGEEGAEAFF.

The J gene is TRBJ2-2, the V gene TRBV4-2; TRBD2 matches 10 bases. CDR3 length: 16 amino acids. The J segment lost 6 bases and the V segment lost 0 bases, leaving 4 bases of the junction unmatched. CDR1 LGHNA and CDR2 YNFKEQ come from the germline V gene. The CDR3 DNA reads TGTGCCAGCAGCCAAGATCTAGCGGGAGATGCCGGGGAGCTGTTTTTT. As protein: CASSQDLAGDAGELFF.

V is TRBV15 and J is TRBJ2-5; 8 bases line up with TRBD1. V lost 1 base, J lost 6 bases, and 4 bases stayed unmatched. Germline CDR1 reads LNHNV; CDR2 reads YYDKDF (reference sequence). This CDR3 is built from 14 residues. CDR3 residues: CATSRGTGGKTQYF. CDR3 DNA sequence: TGTGCCACCAGCAGAGGAACAGGGGGGAAGACCCAGTACTTC. The full variable domain, rest sourced from reference TRBV15 and TRBJ2-5, is DAMVIQNPRYQVTQFGKPVTLSCSQTLNHNVMYWYQQKSSQAPKLLFHYYDKDFNNEADTPDNFQSRRPNTSFCFLDIRSPGLGDTAMYLCATSRGTGGKTQYFGPGTRLLVL.

The chain uses TRBV20-1 and TRBJ2-7; perhaps TRBD2 as D (6 bases). The CDR3 is 14 residues long. Deletions cut 1 base from V and 4 bases from J, with 14 bases between. Germline-derived CDR1 and CDR2 are DFQATT and SNEGSKA (reference sequence). The CDR3 nucleotides read TGCAGTGCTAGAGCTACCGGGACTGTGTACGAGCAGTACGTC. Translating gives CSARATGTVYEQYV.

The rearrangement uses TRBV21-1 and TRBJ2-5; no check of the table's D call, TRBD2, against the DNA was made. TRBV21-1 is given as a pseudogene. This CDR3 contains 11 residues. This CDR3 reads CASTEGETQYF. For the CDR3, the DNA is TGTGCCAGCACCGAGGGAGAGACCCAGTACTTC.

This chain joins TRBV30 and TRBJ1-5; TRBD1 is a possible D gene (5 bases). The CDR3 contains 16 residues. Trimming shortened V by 0 bases and J by 0 bases, and 12 bases separated the two germline ends. Germline lookup yields CDR1 GTSNPN and CDR2 SVGIG (reference sequence). The CDR3: CAWSVWVGDSNQPQHF. The CDR3 region has the DNA TGTGCCTGGAGTGTATGGGTAGGGGATAGCAATCAGCCCCAGCATTTT.

This chain connects TRBV7-2 to TRBJ2-3; D is uncertain. Germline V gene data show CDR1 as SGHTA and CDR2 as FQGNSA. CDR3 size: 15 residues. Trimming cost V 0 bases and J 1 base, with 8 bases left between them. Here the CDR3 DNA reads TGTGCCAGCAGCTTAGCCAGCGCCCGCACAGATACGCAGTATTTT. Its protein product is CASSLASARTDTQYF.

In its sample, this clonotype was seen once. The rearrangement links TRBV30 to TRBJ2-1, with D unclear. V gave up 2 bases and J gave up 3 bases, with 11 bases separating them. The CDR3 runs to 14 residues. Per germline, CDR1 GTSNPN and CDR2 SVGIG (reference sequence). CDR3 nucleotides: TGTGCCTGGAGTAGTTTGGGTTTCTACAATGAGCAGTTCTTC. Protein sequence: CAWSSLGFYNEQFF.